A selection of T cell receptor beta chains follows, all from one sample in a study of T cells in tumors and immune-related adverse events. Sequencing was performed with immunoSEQ multiplex PCR; in TCRdb, only in-frame clones are kept and a portion is missing. There are about 24,000 clones in the sample; 80% to 95% occur only once, and 1.3% to 1.5% lies in the top ten. The sequencing used lymph node tissue, collected from a patient treated with anti-PD-1 therapy. The receptor source for this set is a female donor with metastatic renal cell carcinoma. Each CDR3 is given with its conserved first and last residue. The D gene is left open where the match is weak. Clone size, where shown, is once, few, many, or a class for clones that have expanded.

-	TRBV4-2	13	TRBJ2-1	-	TGTGCCAGCAGCCAAGATGGGACTGGAGAGCAGTTCTTC	CASSQDGTGEQFF
-	TRBV4-2	14	TRBJ1-2	-	TGTGCCAGCAGCCAAGTTACAGGAGCCTATGGCTACACCTTC	CASSQVTGAYGYTF
-	TRBV7-9	16	TRBJ1-2	-	TGTGCCAGCAGCTTAGACCCGGGCTTCGAAACCTATGGCTACACCTTC	CASSLDPGFETYGYTF
TRBD1	TRBV10-2	14	TRBJ2-3	once	TGCGCCAGCAGCGACAGGGGGTCTTCAGATACGCAGTATTTT	CASSDRGSSDTQYF
-	TRBV7-2	12	TRBJ2-7	-	TGTGCCAGCAGCTTAGTGGCTAACGAGCAGTACTTC	CASSLVANEQYF
-	TRBV9	16	TRBJ2-3	-	TGTGCCAGCAGCGTAGGTGTGGGGGTCCACACAGATACGCAGTATTTT	CASSVGVGVHTDTQYF
-	TRBV11-3	12	TRBJ2-1	-	TGTGCCAGCAGCTCAAACGGCAGGGAGCAGTTCTTC	CASSSNGREQFF
-	TRBV7-9	14	TRBJ1-2	-	TGTGCCAGCAGGGGCGTCAGGGGAGGGTATGGCTACACCTTC	CASRGVRGGYGYTF
-	TRBV6-5	14	TRBJ1-1	-	TGTGCCAGCAGTTTTCAGTCAGGGGTCACTGAAGCTTTCTTT	CASSFQSGVTEAFF
-	TRBV5-1	14	TRBJ1-1	-	TGCGCCAGCAGCTTAAACAGGTACGCCACTGAAGCTTTCTTT	CASSLNRYATEAFF
TRBD2	TRBV30	15	TRBJ2-3	-	TGTGCCTGGAGTGGATCTAGCGGGAGGTCGGATACGCAGTATTTT	CAWSGSSGRSDTQYF
TRBD1	TRBV29-1	12	TRBJ1-2	few	TGCAGCGGCTTGCAGACAGGGAGAGGCTACACCTTC	CSGLQTGRGYTF
-	TRBV9	16	TRBJ2-3	-	TGTGCCAGCAGCGGGTCCCGGAGTCTTAGCACAGATACGCAGTATTTT	CASSGSRSLSTDTQYF
-	TRBV10-3	14	TRBJ2-5	-	TGTGCCATCAGTGAGAGTGGTAGAGGAGAGACCCAGTACTTC	CAISESGRGETQYF
-	TRBV7-7	15	TRBJ2-5	-	TGTGCTAGCAGCTTACGACAGGGAGGGTTGGAGACCCAGTACTTC	CASSLRQGGLETQYF
-	TRBV28	12	TRBJ2-7	-	TGTGCCAGTAGGGACACCTCCTACGAGCAGTACTTC	CASRDTSYEQYF
-	TRBV6-1	16	TRBJ2-3	-	TGTGCCAGCAGTGGTGAAGGGGGATGGAACACAGATACGCAGTATTTT	CASSGEGGWNTDTQYF
-	TRBV30	14	TRBJ1-2	-	TGTGCCTGGAGCTCATCGGGAGGGAACTTAGGCTACACCTTC	CAWSSSGGNLGYTF
-	TRBV4-1	16	TRBJ1-3	-	TGCGCCAGCAGCCCATTCGAAAGGAACCTCGAGGGCACCATATATTTT	CASSPFERNLEGTIYF
-	TRBV29-1	14	TRBJ1-2	-	TGCAGCGTAGCCCGAGCCGGTGGCGAGAATGGCTACACCTTC	CSVARAGGENGYTF
-	TRBV4-3	15	TRBJ1-5	-	TGCGCCAGCAGCCAAGATGGAAAGGGCAATCAGCCCCAGCATTTT	CASSQDGKGNQPQHF
TRBD1	TRBV2	13	TRBJ1-2	-	TGTGCCAGCAGGGGTGACAGGGTCGGTGGCTACACCTTC	CASRGDRVGGYTF
-	TRBV19	15	TRBJ1-4	-	TGTGCCAGTAGTACCCTAGGCAGGGCCGGTGAAAAACTGTTTTTT	CASSTLGRAGEKLFF
-	TRBV27	17	TRBJ1-2	-	TGTGCCAGCAGTCCCCGGACAGATTCCCTTGGTAACTATGGCTACACCTTC	CASSPRTDSLGNYGYTF
-	TRBV6-5	15	TRBJ2-3	-	TGTGCCAGCAGTTACCAGGCTAGCGTAACAGATACGCAGTATTTT	CASSYQASVTDTQYF
-	TRBV9	12	TRBJ1-2	few	TGTGCCAAAGAAGAGGAGGGGAATGGCTACACCTTC	CAKEEEGNGYTF
-	TRBV6-1	12	TRBJ1-1	-	TGTGCCAGCAGTGAAAGGGTGGCTGAAGCTTTCTTT	CASSERVAEAFF
-	TRBV7-6	16	TRBJ1-2	-	TGTGCCAGCAGCCGGATCGACAGAGACGTTTTCTACGGCTACACCTTC	CASSRIDRDVFYGYTF
-	TRBV5-1	14	TRBJ2-7	-	TGCGCCAGCAGCCCGTGGCAGGTATCCTACGAGCAGTACTTC	CASSPWQVSYEQYF
-	TRBV7-9	14	TRBJ1-4	-	TGTGCCAGCAGCGCGACCGCAACTAATGAAAAACTGTTTTTT	CASSATATNEKLFF
TRBD1	TRBV23-1	16	TRBJ2-3	-	TGCGCCAGCAGTCAATCCGGGACAGGCTCGATAGGCACGCAGTATTTT	CASSQSGTGSIGTQYF
-	TRBV27	14	TRBJ2-3	-	TGTGCCAGCAGGAACGGGGACCGCACAGATACGCAGTATTTT	CASRNGDRTDTQYF
-	TRBV4-2	15	TRBJ2-7	few	TGTGCCAGCAGCCAAGGGGTAGGGGGTACCTACGAGCAGTACTTC	CASSQGVGGTYEQYF
-	TRBV30	14	TRBJ1-4	-	TGTGCCTGGAGTATGGGGGGAACACGTCAAAAACTGTTTTTT	CAWSMGGTRQKLFF
-	TRBV7-9	13	TRBJ1-2	-	TGTGCCAGCAGCCCACCAGGGGTTACGGGCTACACCTTC	CASSPPGVTGYTF
TRBD1	TRBV6-5	15	TRBJ1-5	-	TGTGCCAGCAGTCCAAGACAGGGGTTTGGGCAGCCCCAGCATTTT	CASSPRQGFGQPQHF
-	TRBV7-2	14	TRBJ2-1	once	TGTGCCAGCAGCTTATGGCGGCCACCCAATGAGCAGTTCTTC	CASSLWRPPNEQFF
-	TRBV18	16	TRBJ1-5	-	TGTGCCAGCTCACCCCAGTCACGGTATAGCGATCAGCCCCAGCATTTT	CASSPQSRYSDQPQHF
-	TRBV6-1	12	TRBJ2-5	-	TGTGCCAGCAGTGAACTAGGGCAGACCCAGTACTTC	CASSELGQTQYF
-	TRBV7-6	17	TRBJ2-7	-	TGTGCCAGCAGCTTAGGGAGGATCCGGGAGCGATCAAGGGAGCAGTACTTC	CASSLGRIRERSREQYF
TRBD2	TRBV4-3	16	TRBJ2-1	-	TGCGCCAGCAGCCCTTCGGGGGGGCCCTCCTACAATGAGCAGTTCTTC	CASSPSGGPSYNEQFF
TRBD2	TRBV11-3	15	TRBJ2-1	-	TGTGCCAGCAGCTCCGAGGGAGGGTCCTACAATGAGCAGTTCTTC	CASSSEGGSYNEQFF
-	TRBV7-9	16	TRBJ2-6	-	TGTGCCAGCAGCTTAGGGGCAGGGGCTGGGGCCAACGTCCTGACTTTC	CASSLGAGAGANVLTF